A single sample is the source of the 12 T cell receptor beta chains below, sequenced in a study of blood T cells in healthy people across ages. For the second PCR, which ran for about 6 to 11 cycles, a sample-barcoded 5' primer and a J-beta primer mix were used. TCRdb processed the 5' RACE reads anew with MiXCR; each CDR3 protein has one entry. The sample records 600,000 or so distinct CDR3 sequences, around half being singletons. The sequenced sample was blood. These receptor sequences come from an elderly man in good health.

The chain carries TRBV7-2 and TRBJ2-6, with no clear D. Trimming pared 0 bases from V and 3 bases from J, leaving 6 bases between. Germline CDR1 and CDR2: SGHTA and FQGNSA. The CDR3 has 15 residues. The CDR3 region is CASSLAGFGANVLTF. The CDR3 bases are TGTGCCAGCAGCTTAGCGGGTTTTGGGGCCAACGTCCTGACTTTC.

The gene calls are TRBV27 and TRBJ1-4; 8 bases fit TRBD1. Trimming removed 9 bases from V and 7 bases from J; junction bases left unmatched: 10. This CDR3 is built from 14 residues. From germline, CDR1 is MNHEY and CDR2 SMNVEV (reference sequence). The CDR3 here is CASQSQGVGEKLFF. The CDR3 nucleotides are TGTGCCAGTCAATCACAGGGGGTTGGTGAAAAACTGTTTTTT.

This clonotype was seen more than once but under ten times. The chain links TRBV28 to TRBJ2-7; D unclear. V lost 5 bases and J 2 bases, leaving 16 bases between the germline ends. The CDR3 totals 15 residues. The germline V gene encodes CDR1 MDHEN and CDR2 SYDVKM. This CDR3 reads CASSPHSTLAYEQYF. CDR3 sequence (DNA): TGTGCCAGCAGTCCGCATTCGACCCTGGCCTACGAGCAGTACTTC.

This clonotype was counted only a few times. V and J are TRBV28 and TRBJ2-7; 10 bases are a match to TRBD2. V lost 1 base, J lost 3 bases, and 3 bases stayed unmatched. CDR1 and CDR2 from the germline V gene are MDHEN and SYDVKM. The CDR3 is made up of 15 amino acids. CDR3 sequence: CASSLSASGSYEQYF. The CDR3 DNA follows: TGTGCCAGCAGTTTATCGGCTAGCGGGAGCTACGAGCAGTACTTC.

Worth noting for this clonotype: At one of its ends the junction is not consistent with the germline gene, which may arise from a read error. The CDR3 DNA sequence: TGTGCCTGCAGCCCCCCTTTTGCGGGGGTAATAGATACGCAGTATTTT. Amino acids: CACSPPFAGVIDTQYF. The rearrangement links TRBV7-3 to TRBJ2-3, with 7 positions matching TRBD2. Germline V gene data show CDR1 as SGHTA and CDR2 as FQGTGA. The CDR3 covers 16 residues.

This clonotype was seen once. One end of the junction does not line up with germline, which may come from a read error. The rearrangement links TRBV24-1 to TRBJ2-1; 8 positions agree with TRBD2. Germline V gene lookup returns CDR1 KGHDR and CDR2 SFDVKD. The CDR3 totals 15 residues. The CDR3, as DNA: TGTGCCACCAGCGATTTACTAGCGGACGACAATGAGCAGTTCTTC. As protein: CATSDLLADDNEQFF.

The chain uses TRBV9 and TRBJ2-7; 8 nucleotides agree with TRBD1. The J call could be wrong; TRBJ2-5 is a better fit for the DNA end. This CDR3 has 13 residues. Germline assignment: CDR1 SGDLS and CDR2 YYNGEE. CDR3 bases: TGTGCCAGCAGCTCAGGGGGCATAGAGACCCAGTACTTC. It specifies CASSSGGIETQYF.

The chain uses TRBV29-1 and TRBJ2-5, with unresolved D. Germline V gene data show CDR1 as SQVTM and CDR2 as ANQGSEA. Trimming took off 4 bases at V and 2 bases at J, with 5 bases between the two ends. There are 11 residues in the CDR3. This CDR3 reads CSVGGQETQYF. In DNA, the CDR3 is TGCAGCGTTGGGGGTCAAGAGACCCAGTACTTC.

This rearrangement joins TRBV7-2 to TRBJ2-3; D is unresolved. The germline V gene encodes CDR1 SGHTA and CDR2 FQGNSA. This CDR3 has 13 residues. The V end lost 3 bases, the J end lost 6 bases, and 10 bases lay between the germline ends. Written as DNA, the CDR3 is TGTGCCAGCAGCTTGTTTGCGGTGGATACGCAGTATTTT. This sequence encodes CASSLFAVDTQYF.

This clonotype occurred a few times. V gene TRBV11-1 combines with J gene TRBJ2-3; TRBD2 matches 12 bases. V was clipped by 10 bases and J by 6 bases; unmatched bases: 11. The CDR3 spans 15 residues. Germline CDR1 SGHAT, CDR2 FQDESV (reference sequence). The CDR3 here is CATQETSGSPDTQYF. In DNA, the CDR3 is TGTGCCACACAAGAGACTAGCGGGAGTCCCGATACGCAGTATTTT.

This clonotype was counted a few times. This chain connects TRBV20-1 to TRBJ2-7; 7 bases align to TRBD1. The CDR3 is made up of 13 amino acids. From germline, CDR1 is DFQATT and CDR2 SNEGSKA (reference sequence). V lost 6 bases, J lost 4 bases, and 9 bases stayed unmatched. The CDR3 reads CSARTGARYEQYF. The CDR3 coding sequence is TGCAGTGCCAGGACAGGTGCGCGGTACGAGCAGTACTTC.

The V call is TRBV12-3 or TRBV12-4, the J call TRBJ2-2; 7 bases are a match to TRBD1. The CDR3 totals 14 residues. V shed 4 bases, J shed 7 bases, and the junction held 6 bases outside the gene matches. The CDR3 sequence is CASSWIQGFGELFF. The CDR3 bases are TGTGCCAGCAGTTGGATACAGGGGTTCGGGGAGCTGTTTTTT.